A selection of T cell receptor beta chains follows, all from one sample in a study of cytomegalovirus exposure and HLA in healthy donors. Repertoires were generated with immunoSEQ multiplex PCR, while TCRdb's copy carries only in-frame clones and drops some. The data contain 150,000 to 200,000 clones, approximately 80% of them singletons. The sequenced sample was PBMCs. These TCRs come from a man aged 25-45 years in good health and CMV-seropositive. Each CDR3 is given without its conserved first and last residue.

j_gene | v_gene | CDR3aa
TRBJ2-1 | TRBV5-1 | ASSLGVGGPQNEQF
TRBJ2-7 | TRBV2 | ASEPIDGTPGEQY
TRBJ2-1 | TRBV7-2 | ASTGGAFNNEQF
TRBJ1-1 | TRBV7-9 | ASILQGR
TRBJ1-2 | TRBV9 | ASSVDSGVGGYT
TRBJ2-4 | TRBV19 | ASSIAPGGREALAKNIQY
TRBJ2-1 | TRBV18 | ASSQGARVYNEQF
TRBJ2-1 | TRBV10-2 | ASRLGLAGGANEQF
TRBJ2-3 | TRBV11-3 | ASGTGRSTDTQY
TRBJ1-5 | TRBV27 | ASNTARVRNQPQH
TRBJ2-3 | TRBV7-2 | ASSLVGRADTQY
TRBJ1-1 | TRBV7-2 | ASRPRGLTEAF
TRBJ2-7 | TRBV11-2 | ASSKGQLYEQY
TRBJ2-3 | TRBV7-2 | ASSLALLAGGPVGTDTQY
TRBJ2-3 | TRBV7-9 | ASSWTGGTDTQY
TRBJ1-5 | TRBV7-9 | ASRREGGNQPQH
TRBJ2-7 | TRBV6-1 | ASSAGFSSYEQY
TRBJ1-3 | TRBV4-2 | ASSQALTGGVGNTIY
TRBJ2-7 | TRBV5-6 | ASAPQGSSYEQY
TRBJ2-5 | TRBV29-1 | SVAGGDQETQY
TRBJ2-7 | TRBV7-9 | VRGRDEQY
TRBJ2-7 | TRBV19 | ASSASSGRGVYEQY
TRBJ2-5 | TRBV19 | ASSTHPGTDQETQY
TRBJ1-5 | TRBV19 | ASRPLGGLSNQPQH
TRBJ2-6 | TRBV19 | ASSIPKAGAAGANVLT
TRBJ1-1 | TRBV5-1 | ASSFAGGMNTEAF
TRBJ2-7 | TRBV29-1 | SVDGRLPWYEQY
TRBJ2-2 | TRBV4-2 | ASSHPDRGTGELF
TRBJ2-5 | TRBV5-4 | ASSLGLAGAETQY
TRBJ2-7 | TRBV5-1 | ASSLSARGRSYEQY
TRBJ2-1 | TRBV11-2 | ASSLGGVYEQF
TRBJ1-2 | TRBV2 | ASSDSLDRISYT
TRBJ1-1 | TRBV11-2 | ASSLVSVRGTEAF
TRBJ2-3 | TRBV19 | ASSIPGLAGVLNTQY
TRBJ2-7 | TRBV28 | ASSQGAPLFEQY
TRBJ1-5 | TRBV27 | ASSTWTGVSNQPQH
TRBJ2-7 | TRBV4-1 | ASSSVGGSPYEQY
TRBJ2-7 | TRBV28 | ASSTSGSRFYEQY
TRBJ2-7 | TRBV11-2 | ASSRGRIDEQY
TRBJ2-5 | TRBV5-1 | ASSLFLAEETQY